A selection of T cell receptor beta chains follows, all from one sample in a study of blood T cell repertoires in COVID-19. The data were produced by immunoSEQ multiplex PCR, yet TCRdb's version contains in-frame clones alone and is incomplete. The data hold around 250,000 clones, with approximately 91% observed a single time. Material for sequencing was peripheral blood. The receptors shown here come from a woman in her thirties or forties who had recovered from COVID-19. The CDR3 runs from the conserved cysteine through the conserved F or W. The order of the fields is J gene, V gene, clone size, D gene, CDR3 DNA, CDR3 protein. D genes are given only for firm matches. A row's size may be missing; if present it is once, few, many or a size class.

TRBJ2-7,TRBV19,NA,TRBD2,TGTGCCAGTAGACCTCGGACTAGCGGAGGACTTATAGGGGAGCAGTACTTC,CASRPRTSGGLIGEQYF
TRBJ1-2,TRBV6-5,NA,TRBD1,TGTGCCAGCAGTTACGCGGGACAGGGGTCGTATGGCTACACCTTC,CASSYAGQGSYGYTF
TRBJ2-1,TRBV27,NA,NA,TGTGCCAGCACCGGAGCCATCTCTTCCTACAATGAGCAGTTCTTC,CASTGAISSYNEQFF
TRBJ1-3,TRBV30,NA,TRBD1,TGTGCCTGGAGTCGACAGGGAGGCTCTGGAAACACCATATATTTT,CAWSRQGGSGNTIYF
TRBJ1-3,TRBV6-5,NA,NA,TGTGCCAGCACCCCGTCGGGGGACACCATATATTTT,CASTPSGDTIYF
TRBJ2-2,TRBV19,NA,NA,TGTGCCAGTAGTTTATTACAGGGTATCGGGGAGCTGTTTTTT,CASSLLQGIGELFF
TRBJ1-1,TRBV27,NA,NA,TGTGCCAGCAGTACCACCTTACCCGGGGGGACTGAAGCTTTCTTT,CASSTTLPGGTEAFF
TRBJ2-7,TRBV27,NA,TRBD2,TGTGCCAGCAGTACATTCAGCGGGAGGCCCCACGAGCAGTACTTC,CASSTFSGRPHEQYF
TRBJ2-2,TRBV5-1,once,TRBD2,TGCGCCAGCAGCTTGGCGGCGGGAGACGCCGGGGAGCTGTTTTTT,CASSLAAGDAGELFF
TRBJ1-1,TRBV5-1,NA,NA,TGCGCCAGCAGCTTGGGTGTCGGGGGGAACACTGAAGCTTTCTTT,CASSLGVGGNTEAFF
TRBJ2-5,TRBV11-2,NA,NA,TGTGCCAGCAGAGGAGGGAGTCTTTACCCCCAAGAGACCCAGTACTTC,CASRGGSLYPQETQYF
TRBJ1-5,TRBV12-5,NA,TRBD1,TGTGCTAGTGCCGCAGGCGGGGACAGGGCGAATCAGCCCCAGCATTTT,CASAAGGDRANQPQHF
TRBJ2-1,TRBV28,NA,NA,TGTGCCAGCAGTTTACGGCAGGGCACCTACAATGAGCAGTTCTTC,CASSLRQGTYNEQFF
TRBJ2-4,TRBV27,NA,TRBD1,TGTGCCAGCAGTTTACAGGGGGCAGCCAAAAACATTCAGTACTTC,CASSLQGAAKNIQYF
TRBJ2-1,TRBV5-1,NA,NA,TGCGCCAGCAGCTTGATAGCGGAGAACTACAATGAGCAGTTCTTC,CASSLIAENYNEQFF
TRBJ2-7,TRBV2,NA,NA,TGTGCCACCTCCATCGGAGGGGAGATGGAGCAGTACTTC,CATSIGGEMEQYF
TRBJ2-1,TRBV23-1,NA,NA,TGCGCCAGCAGTCAACCAGGGGAGAATGAGCAGTTCTTC,CASSQPGENEQFF
TRBJ1-6,TRBV5-8,NA,NA,TGTGCCAGCAGCTTTGGGCTACAGGGTGACTCACCCCTCCACTTT,CASSFGLQGDSPLHF